These 7 T cell receptor beta chains were all obtained from the same sample, sequenced in a study of blood T cells in healthy people across ages. A J-beta primer mix and a sample-barcoded 5' primer were used in a second PCR of about 7 to 12 cycles. Using its own MiXCR run on the 5' RACE reads, TCRdb lists one record per CDR3 protein. Here the sample spans about 970,000 distinct CDR3 sequences, approximately 50% being singletons. The sequenced sample consisted of blood. These receptors all stem from a woman aged 60-70 years in good health.

This clonotype appeared a few times. The chain links TRBV20-1 to TRBJ2-1; D unclear. Germline V gene data show CDR1 as DFQATT and CDR2 as SNEGSKA (reference sequence). This CDR3 has 14 residues. With 3 bases removed from V and 7 bases from J, the gap between germline ends came to 16 bases. The CDR3, as DNA: TGCAGTGCTAGCGCCCCGAAAGTTTTGAATGAGCAGTTCTTC. Its protein product is CSASAPKVLNEQFF.

This clonotype has only a few counts. The V call is TRBV4-2, the J call TRBJ2-7; D uncertain. Germline V gives CDR1 LGHNA, CDR2 YNFKEQ. The V and J ends lost 4 bases and 3 bases respectively, with 13 bases between them. The CDR3 sequence is 14 residues long. For the CDR3, the DNA is TGTGCCAGCAGCCCCACCAGAGAAGGCTACGAGCAGTACTTC. Protein product: CASSPTREGYEQYF.

The chain employs TRBV10-3 and TRBJ2-5; 9 nucleotides align to TRBD1. The CDR3 runs to 15 residues. CDR1 and CDR2 from the germline V gene are ENHRY and SYGVKD. Trimming at V came to 10 bases and at J to 1 base, leaving 10 bases not matched to a gene. The CDR3 is CATARTGEVQETQYF. CDR3 nucleotide sequence: TGTGCCACAGCAAGGACAGGGGAGGTCCAAGAGACCCAGTACTTC.

The chain has TRBV20-1 and TRBJ2-1, with TRBD1 matching 8 bases. With V trimmed by 6 bases and J by 6 bases, 13 bases remained unmatched. This CDR3 contains 15 residues. CDR1 is DFQATT and CDR2 is SNEGSKA in the germline V gene (reference sequence). The CDR3 sequence: CSAYLPDRAVNEQFF. The CDR3 nucleotides read TGCAGTGCCTACCTCCCGGACAGGGCGGTCAATGAGCAGTTCTTC.

The gene calls are TRBV9 and TRBJ2-3; D is undetermined. The germline V gene has CDR1 SGDLS and CDR2 YYNGEE. The CDR3 spans 16 residues. V was pared by 3 bases and J by 2 bases, with 16 bases between. In DNA form, the CDR3 reads TGTGCCAGCAGCGCCTATACTACCGCTACCACAGATACGCAGTATTTT. This gives the protein CASSAYTTATTDTQYF. The variable domain in full, with the rest retrieved from reference TRBV9 and TRBJ2-3, is DSGVTQTPKHLITATGQRVTLRCSPRSGDLSVYWYQQSLDQGLQFLIQYYNGEERAKGNILERFSAQQFPDLHSELNLSSLELGDSALYFCASSAYTTATTDTQYFGPGTRLTVL.

This clonotype came up once. V is TRBV4-1 and J is TRBJ2-1; possibly TRBD1 or TRBD2 for D (5 bases each). TRBJ2-7 explains the end of the DNA better; the J call may be wrong. The germline gives CDR1 MGHRA, CDR2 YSYEKL. The CDR3 has 16 amino acids. The CDR3 coding sequence is TGCGCCAGCAGCCTAAAGGGAGCGGCCCCAAGGGGTGAGCAGTACTTC. As protein: CASSLKGAAPRGEQYF.

This clonotype appeared a few times. V is TRBV2 and J is TRBJ2-5; no reliable D call. The CDR3 is 12 amino acids. V dropped 7 bases and J dropped 5 bases, with 11 bases sitting between them. Per the germline V gene, CDR1 is SNHLY and CDR2 is FYNNEI. The CDR3 nucleotides are TGTGCCAGCACTGAGAACGGGGAGACCCAGTACTTC. Amino acid sequence: CASTENGETQYF.